This is a list of T cell receptor beta chains from one sample in a study of beta chain features in type 1 diabetes. Method: immunoSEQ multiplex PCR; TCRdb's copy keeps in-frame clones and lacks some. The sample yields roughly 330,000 clones, roughly 9.6% seen once. The sample was naive CD4+ T cells from blood. Source of these receptors: a woman aged 30 to 39 in good health. Both conserved end residues are part of each CDR3. A D gene is named only where the DNA matches it firmly. Part of the rows lack a size; the others show once, few, many or a class for expanded clones.

cdr3_nt: TGCAGTGCGGGGCCCTACGAGCAGTACTTC
cdr3_aa: CSAGPYEQYF
d_call: .
j_call: TRBJ2-7
clone_size: few
v_call: TRBV20-1

cdr3_nt: TGTGCCAGCAGCCACCAGACAGGGGGGAGCTACGAGCAGTACTTC
cdr3_aa: CASSHQTGGSYEQYF
d_call: TRBD1
j_call: TRBJ2-7
clone_size: few
v_call: TRBV4-2

cdr3_nt: TGTGCCAGCTCACCAGTGACAGGGCTCGGCAATGAGCAGTTCTTC
cdr3_aa: CASSPVTGLGNEQFF
d_call: TRBD1
j_call: TRBJ2-1
clone_size: .
v_call: TRBV18

cdr3_nt: TGTGCCAGCACCCCGGGAGGGCGGACAGATACGCAGTATTTT
cdr3_aa: CASTPGGRTDTQYF
d_call: TRBD2
j_call: TRBJ2-3
clone_size: few
v_call: TRBV7-9

cdr3_nt: TGTGCCAGCAGCCCAGGGACTAGCGAGCTCAATGAGCAGTTCTTC
cdr3_aa: CASSPGTSELNEQFF
d_call: TRBD2
j_call: TRBJ2-1
clone_size: .
v_call: TRBV7-2

cdr3_nt: TGTGCCAGCAGTCAGACTAGCGGCGAGCAGTACTTC
cdr3_aa: CASSQTSGEQYF
d_call: TRBD2
j_call: TRBJ2-7
clone_size: few
v_call: TRBV28

cdr3_nt: TGTGCCAGCTCACCCTCAACAGAAGAGCAGTACTTC
cdr3_aa: CASSPSTEEQYF
d_call: .
j_call: TRBJ2-7
clone_size: few
v_call: TRBV18

cdr3_nt: TGCAGCGCCTACAAGGACACTGAGGCTTTCTTT
cdr3_aa: CSAYKDTEAFF
d_call: .
j_call: TRBJ1-1
clone_size: few
v_call: TRBV29-1

cdr3_nt: TGTGCCAGCAGCAAAGTATCGGGTAGCGGGAGCGTTGTCACCACAGATACGCAGTATTTT
cdr3_aa: CASSKVSGSGSVVTTDTQYF
d_call: .
j_call: TRBJ2-3
clone_size: .
v_call: TRBV21-1

cdr3_nt: TGTGCCATCAGTGAAAGAGCGGGAGCGGTAAACATTCAGTACTTC
cdr3_aa: CAISERAGAVNIQYF
d_call: TRBD2
j_call: TRBJ2-4
clone_size: .
v_call: TRBV10-3

cdr3_nt: TGTGCCAGTAAAGGACAGGGGAACGGGGAGCTGTTTTTT
cdr3_aa: CASKGQGNGELFF
d_call: TRBD1
j_call: TRBJ2-2
clone_size: few
v_call: TRBV19

cdr3_nt: TGTGCCAGCAGCCTACGGACTAGCGGAAACAATGAGCAGTTCTTC
cdr3_aa: CASSLRTSGNNEQFF
d_call: TRBD2
j_call: TRBJ2-1
clone_size: .
v_call: TRBV7-2

cdr3_nt: TGCGCCAGCAGCCCAGGAATGGGTTCCTCCTACGAGCAGTACTTC
cdr3_aa: CASSPGMGSSYEQYF
d_call: .
j_call: TRBJ2-7
clone_size: .
v_call: TRBV4-3

cdr3_nt: TGTGCCAGCAGTGGGGGGCTAGCGGGGGGTAATGAGCAGTTCTTC
cdr3_aa: CASSGGLAGGNEQFF
d_call: TRBD2
j_call: TRBJ2-1
clone_size: .
v_call: TRBV9

cdr3_nt: TGTGCCAGCAGCCAAGGTCCAGGGGGGTTGGCTGAAGCTTTCTTT
cdr3_aa: CASSQGPGGLAEAFF
d_call: TRBD1
j_call: TRBJ1-1
clone_size: few
v_call: TRBV4-2

cdr3_nt: TGTGCCAGCAGCGTAGCTACGCGACAGGGGCCCTACCCAACCGACCAAGAGACCCAGTACTTC
cdr3_aa: CASSVATRQGPYPTDQETQYF
d_call: TRBD1
j_call: TRBJ2-5
clone_size: .
v_call: TRBV9

cdr3_nt: TGTGCTAGCAGCCCCGGGACTAGCTACAATGAGCAGTTCTTC
cdr3_aa: CASSPGTSYNEQFF
d_call: TRBD2
j_call: TRBJ2-1
clone_size: .
v_call: TRBV7-7

cdr3_nt: TGTGCCAGCAGTTTCCCTAGCGGGAGGGTTTCGGGAGAGACCCAGTACTTC
cdr3_aa: CASSFPSGRVSGETQYF
d_call: TRBD2
j_call: TRBJ2-5
clone_size: .
v_call: TRBV28

cdr3_nt: TGTGCCATCAGCGACGGGACAGTGTATCCGGGGGAGCTGTTTTTT
cdr3_aa: CAISDGTVYPGELFF
d_call: TRBD1
j_call: TRBJ2-2
clone_size: .
v_call: TRBV10-3

cdr3_nt: TGTGCCAGCAGCTTAGTCCTAGCGGGGATCACCGGGGAGCTGTTTTTT
cdr3_aa: CASSLVLAGITGELFF
d_call: TRBD2
j_call: TRBJ2-2
clone_size: .
v_call: TRBV7-2

cdr3_nt: TGCAGCGCTTACGGCGGGCGGGAGGGCCTCCACGAGCAGTACTTC
cdr3_aa: CSAYGGREGLHEQYF
d_call: TRBD2
j_call: TRBJ2-7
clone_size: .
v_call: TRBV29-1

cdr3_nt: TGTGCCAGCAGCCAAGATAGGGGCGTTGGCAGACAAGCTTTCTTT
cdr3_aa: CASSQDRGVGRQAFF
d_call: .
j_call: TRBJ1-1
clone_size: few
v_call: TRBV4-2

cdr3_nt: TGTGCCAGCAGCTCGGTATGGAGCACCGGGACTTTCTACGAGCAGTACTTC
cdr3_aa: CASSSVWSTGTFYEQYF
d_call: .
j_call: TRBJ2-7
clone_size: .
v_call: TRBV7-8

cdr3_nt: TGTGCCAGCAGCCAGTCGGTTAACTATGGCTACACCTTC
cdr3_aa: CASSQSVNYGYTF
d_call: .
j_call: TRBJ1-2
clone_size: few
v_call: TRBV14

cdr3_nt: TGTGCCAGCACTCGGACAGGGGGCCTAAGCAATCAGCCCCAGCATTTT
cdr3_aa: CASTRTGGLSNQPQHF
d_call: TRBD1
j_call: TRBJ1-5
clone_size: few
v_call: TRBV28

cdr3_nt: TGTGCCAGCAGCCTCTCCGGGACTAGCGGAGGCACAGATACGCAGTATTTT
cdr3_aa: CASSLSGTSGGTDTQYF
d_call: TRBD2
j_call: TRBJ2-3
clone_size: .
v_call: TRBV7-2

cdr3_nt: TGTGCCAGCAGCGGGTTCCGGGACTACAACAATGAGCAGTTCTTC
cdr3_aa: CASSGFRDYNNEQFF
d_call: TRBD2
j_call: TRBJ2-1
clone_size: .
v_call: TRBV7-2

cdr3_nt: TGTGCCAGCAGGATCACAGGGGGCGGTTACGAGCAGTACTTC
cdr3_aa: CASRITGGGYEQYF
d_call: TRBD1
j_call: TRBJ2-7
clone_size: few
v_call: TRBV28

cdr3_nt: TGTGCCAGCAGTACTGACAGGCCCACCGGGGAGCTGTTTTTT
cdr3_aa: CASSTDRPTGELFF
d_call: .
j_call: TRBJ2-2
clone_size: .
v_call: TRBV28

cdr3_nt: TGCAGCGCTGGGACAGGGAGCGGTGAGCAGTTCTTC
cdr3_aa: CSAGTGSGEQFF
d_call: TRBD1
j_call: TRBJ2-1
clone_size: .
v_call: TRBV29-1

cdr3_nt: TGTGCCAGCTCAACGACTACCACGTCGGGGGCCAACGTCCTGACTTTC
cdr3_aa: CASSTTTTSGANVLTF
d_call: .
j_call: TRBJ2-6
clone_size: few
v_call: TRBV18